A single sample is the source of the 17 T cell receptor beta chains below, sequenced in a study of T cells in Graves' hyperthyroidism and ophthalmopathy. RNA transcripts gave rise to amplified TCR beta CDR3 regions. A first-round RT-PCR of the TCR CDR3 used the HTBI primer set. TCRdb re-called the multiplex PCR reads through MiXCR, storing one row per CDR3 protein. The sample consists of about 290,000 distinct CDR3 sequences, roughly 13% of them appearing once. What was sequenced was blood. The receptors shown here come from a woman between 40 and 50 years old with Graves' hyperthyroidism.

In this sample, this clonotype turned up a few times. The V call is TRBV7-9, the J call TRBJ1-1; D remains ambiguous. Germline V CDR1 and CDR2: SEHNR, FQNEAQ (reference sequence). Trimming removed 5 bases from V and 5 bases from J, with 21 bases in between. This CDR3 has 16 residues. This CDR3 is CASSPGVRRGKTEAFF. CDR3 DNA: TGTGCCAGCAGCCCAGGCGTTAGACGAGGAAAAACTGAAGCTTTCTTT.

Ten or more counts support this clonotype. The chain employs TRBV2 and TRBJ2-1; a possible D gene is TRBD2 (6 bases). CDR1 SNHLY and CDR2 FYNNEI come from the germline V gene. The V end was cut by 3 bases, the J end by 2 bases, with 14 bases between. CDR3 length equals 16 residues. As DNA, the CDR3 is TGTGCCAGCAGTGACTCCGGGGGAATCCCCTACAATGAGCAGTTCTTC. Its protein product is CASSDSGGIPYNEQFF. Full variable domain (remainder filled in from reference TRBV2 and TRBJ2-1): EPEVTQTPSHQVTQMGQEVILRCVPISNHLYFYWYRQILGQKVEFLVSFYNNEISEKSEIFDDQFSVERPDGSNFTLKIRSTKLEDSAMYFCASSDSGGIPYNEQFFGPGTRLTVL.

This clonotype came up a few times. V usage is TRBV20-1 and J usage is TRBJ1-6; D uncertain. Germline CDR1 reads DFQATT; CDR2 reads SNEGSKA (reference sequence). V lost 4 bases to trimming and J lost 9 bases, with 19 bases between them. The CDR3 sequence is 15 residues long. The CDR3 reads CSAKGFGPGASPLHF. In DNA form, the CDR3 reads TGCAGTGCTAAAGGCTTTGGGCCGGGAGCTTCACCCCTCCACTTT.

In its sample, this clonotype was seen many times. V is TRBV20-1 and J is TRBJ1-5, with 7 positions matching TRBD1. Germline CDR1 and CDR2: DFQATT and SNEGSKA (reference sequence). The CDR3 has 14 amino acids. Unmatched junction bases numbered 4, after V lost 4 bases and J lost 1 base. For the CDR3, the DNA is TGCAGTGCTAACAGGGGTGGGAGCAATCAGCCCCAGCATTTT. Its protein product is CSANRGGSNQPQHF.

In its sample, this clonotype was seen many times. This sequence joins TRBV6-1 and TRBJ1-1, with TRBD1 as a possible D gene (6 bases). With 3 bases removed from V and 4 bases from J, the gap between germline ends came to 6 bases. Germline loops: CDR1 MNHNS, CDR2 SASEGT. This CDR3 is 12 amino acids long. CDR3 sequence: CASSETGTEAFF. DNA of the CDR3: TGTGCCAGCAGTGAGACAGGCACTGAAGCTTTCTTT.

This clonotype showed up many times. This chain connects TRBV28 to TRBJ2-7; D is possibly TRBD1 or TRBD2 (5 bases each). The germline V gene encodes CDR1 MDHEN and CDR2 SYDVKM. Trimming stripped 5 bases from V and 3 bases from J, with 17 bases between. The CDR3 covers 15 residues. The CDR3, as DNA: TGTGCCAGCAGTCCGGCGGACATTCGGGGCTACGAGCAGTACTTC. Translation: CASSPADIRGYEQYF.

This clonotype was observed a few times. The chain joins TRBV6-2 or TRBV6-3 to TRBJ2-5; 8 bases fit TRBD2. Germline trimming cut 5 bases from V and 4 bases from J; bases unmatched to any gene: 9. In germline, CDR1 is MNHEY, CDR2 SVGEGT. The CDR3 loop spans 15 amino acids. CDR3 nucleotide sequence: TGTGCCAGCAGTGAGCTCGGGGGGGCGGGAGAGACCCAGTACTTC. Translation gives CASSELGGAGETQYF.

This clonotype was recorded at least ten times. The V call is TRBV7-6, the J call TRBJ2-5, with D perhaps matching TRBD1 (5 bases). This CDR3 has 15 amino acids. Germline CDR1 reads SGHVS; CDR2 reads FNYEAQ. V lost 1 base to trimming and J lost 1 base, with 10 bases between them. CDR3 in DNA: TGTGCCAGCAGCTTAGTCGCCAGGGCCCAAGAGACCCAGTACTTC. Translated: CASSLVARAQETQYF.

Many counts were recorded for this clonotype. This chain joins TRBV5-1 and TRBJ1-4; 7 nucleotides agree with TRBD1. The junction had 4 bases not matched to a gene; V was cut back by 4 bases and J by 4 bases. Germline-derived CDR1 and CDR2 are SGHRS and YFSETQ. This CDR3 comprises 14 residues. CDR3 DNA sequence: TGCGCCAGCAGCCAGGGGACAGTTAATGAAAAACTGTTTTTT. Protein product: CASSQGTVNEKLFF.

The sample holds many counts of this clonotype. The chain is built from TRBV11-2 and TRBJ2-1; no clear D. The length of the CDR3 is 13 residues. Germline V gene sequence: CDR1 SGHAT, CDR2 FQNNGV. V was shortened by 1 base and J by 8 bases, with 9 bases between the two germline ends. CDR3 DNA: TGTGCCAGCAGCTTAGGATTAGGCGATGAGCAGTTCTTC. The encoded protein is CASSLGLGDEQFF.

This clonotype showed up many times. The rearrangement joins TRBV3-1 to TRBJ1-3; unclear D gene. This CDR3 is 13 amino acids long. Trimming cost V 6 bases and J 0 bases, with 6 bases left between them. The V gene's germline CDR1 is LGHDT and CDR2 YNNKEL (reference sequence). The CDR3 loop is CASRTVSGNTIYF. For the CDR3, the DNA is TGTGCCAGCAGGACGGTCTCTGGAAACACCATATATTTT.

This clonotype was seen at least ten times. The rearrangement links TRBV24-1 to TRBJ1-1, with TRBD1 matching over 9 bases. Trimming removed 7 bases from V and 7 bases from J; junction bases left unmatched: 6. The CDR3 runs to 13 residues. The V gene's germline CDR1 is KGHDR and CDR2 SFDVKD. The CDR3 DNA is TGTGCCACCAGACGGACAGGGGAGCTTGAAGCTTTCTTT. As protein: CATRRTGELEAFF.

This clonotype was seen more than once but under ten times. The CDR3 DNA sequence: TGTGCCAGCAGCTTAGCAGGGCAGGGTCAGATTTCGGAGACCCAGTACTTC. Encoded protein: CASSLAGQGQISETQYF. J is TRBJ2-5 and V is TRBV7-9; possibly TRBD1 for D (5 bases). The CDR3 totals 17 residues. The V gene's germline CDR1 is SEHNR and CDR2 FQNEAQ (reference sequence). Trimming took off 0 bases at V and 5 bases at J, with 19 bases between the two ends.

This clonotype was seen only once. This chain connects TRBV7-9 to TRBJ2-3; 12 nucleotides match TRBD2. V lost 5 bases to trimming and J lost 5 bases; unmatched junction nucleotides: 8. Germline assignment: CDR1 SEHNR and CDR2 FQNEAQ (reference sequence). This CDR3 has 16 amino acids. The DNA of the CDR3 is TGTGCCAGCAGCCCCACTAGCGGGAGGTTCGAAGATACGCAGTATTTT. As protein: CASSPTSGRFEDTQYF.

This clonotype has ten or more counts. The chain links TRBV5-5 to TRBJ2-1, with D uncertain. There are 17 residues in the CDR3. V was trimmed by 6 bases and J by 3 bases, leaving 22 bases between them. The germline V gene has CDR1 SGHKS and CDR2 YYEKEE (reference sequence). CDR3 nucleotide sequence: TGTGCCAGCACCCTTCAGGACCTTCAAAGTTTCTACAATGAGCAGTTCTTC. It specifies CASTLQDLQSFYNEQFF. Looking up the rest from reference TRBV5-5 and TRBJ2-1 gives the full variable domain: DAGVTQSPTHLIKTRGQQVTLRCSPISGHKSVSWYQQVLGQGPQFIFQYYEKEERGRGNFPDRFSARQFPNYSSELNVNALLLGDSALYLCASTLQDLQSFYNEQFFGPGTRLTVL.

This clonotype showed up many times. The V and J genes are TRBV29-1 and TRBJ2-1; 11 bases agree with TRBD2. V lost 4 bases, J lost 9 bases, and 5 bases stayed unmatched. Germline V gene data show CDR1 as SQVTM and CDR2 as ANQGSEA. This CDR3 is built from 13 residues. CDR3 sequence: CSVVTSGSGEQFF. CDR3 DNA: TGCAGCGTTGTCACTAGCGGGAGCGGTGAGCAGTTCTTC.

This clonotype was seen at least ten times. The chain uses TRBV27 and TRBJ1-1; 8 bases align to TRBD1. In germline, CDR1 is MNHEY, CDR2 SMNVEV (reference sequence). The junction had 4 bases not matched to a gene; V was cut back by 3 bases and J by 4 bases. This CDR3 region has 14 residues. The CDR3, as DNA: TGTGCCAGCAGTTTGCCGACAGGGGCCACTGAAGCTTTCTTT. Residues: CASSLPTGATEAFF.